This T cell receptor (beta chain) was retrieved from a study of T-cell memory formation after mild COVID-19. TCRdb ran MiXCR on the 5' RACE reads and lists one entry per CDR3 protein. Of more than 150,000 distinct CDR3 sequences listed, approximately 17% are singletons. CDR1 and CDR2 (germline): ENHRY, SYGVKD. The CDR3 runs to 17 residues. V lost 0 bases to trimming and J lost 7 bases, with 22 bases between them. The origin of this receptor is a young man who had mild COVID-19 (a few samples of this study predate the infection). Cell type and time point are not known. Specimen: PBMCs or a T cell subset sorted from them (not recorded which). This sequence joins TRBV10-3 and TRBJ2-7, with D maybe TRBD2 (5 bases). The DNA of the CDR3 is TGTGCCATCAGTGAGTCGGGTTCGCGGACTCGCTCGGGGGAGCAGTACTTC. Translated, it gives CAISESGSRTRSGEQYF.